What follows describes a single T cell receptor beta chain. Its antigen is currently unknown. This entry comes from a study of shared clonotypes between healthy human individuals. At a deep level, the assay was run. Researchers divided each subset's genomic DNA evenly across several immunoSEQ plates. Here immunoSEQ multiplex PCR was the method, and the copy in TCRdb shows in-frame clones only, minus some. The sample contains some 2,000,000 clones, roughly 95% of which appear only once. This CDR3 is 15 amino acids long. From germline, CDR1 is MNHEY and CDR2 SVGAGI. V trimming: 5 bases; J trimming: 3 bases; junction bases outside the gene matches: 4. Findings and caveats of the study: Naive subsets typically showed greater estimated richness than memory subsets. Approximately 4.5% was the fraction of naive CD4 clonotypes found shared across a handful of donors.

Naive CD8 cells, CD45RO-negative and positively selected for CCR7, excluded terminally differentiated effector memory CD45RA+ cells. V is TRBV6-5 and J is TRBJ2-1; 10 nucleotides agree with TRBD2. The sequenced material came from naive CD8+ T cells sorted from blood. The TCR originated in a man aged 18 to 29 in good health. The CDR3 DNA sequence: TGTGCCAGCAGTGTTGGACTAGCGGACTACAATGAGCAGTTCTTC. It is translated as CASSVGLADYNEQFF.